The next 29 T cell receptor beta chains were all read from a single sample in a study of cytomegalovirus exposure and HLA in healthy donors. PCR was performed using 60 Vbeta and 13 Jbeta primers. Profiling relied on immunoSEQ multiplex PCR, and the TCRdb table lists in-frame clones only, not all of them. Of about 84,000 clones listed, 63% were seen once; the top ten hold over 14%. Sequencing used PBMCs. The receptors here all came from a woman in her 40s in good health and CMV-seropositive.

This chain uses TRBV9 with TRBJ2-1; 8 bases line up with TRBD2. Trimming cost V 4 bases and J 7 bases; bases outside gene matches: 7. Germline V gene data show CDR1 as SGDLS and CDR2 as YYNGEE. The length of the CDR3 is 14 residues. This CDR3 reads CASSTWTSSNEQFF. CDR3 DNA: TGTGCCAGCAGCACTTGGACTAGCTCTAATGAGCAGTTCTTC.

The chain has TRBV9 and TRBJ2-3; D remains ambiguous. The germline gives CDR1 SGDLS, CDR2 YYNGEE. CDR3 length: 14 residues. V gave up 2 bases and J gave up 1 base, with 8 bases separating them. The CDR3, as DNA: TGTGCCAGCAGCGTCGAGGTGGGCACAGATACGCAGTATTTT. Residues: CASSVEVGTDTQYF. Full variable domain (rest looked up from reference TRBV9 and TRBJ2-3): DSGVTQTPKHLITATGQRVTLRCSPRSGDLSVYWYQQSLDQGLQFLIQYYNGEERAKGNILERFSAQQFPDLHSELNLSSLELGDSALYFCASSVEVGTDTQYFGPGTRLTVL.

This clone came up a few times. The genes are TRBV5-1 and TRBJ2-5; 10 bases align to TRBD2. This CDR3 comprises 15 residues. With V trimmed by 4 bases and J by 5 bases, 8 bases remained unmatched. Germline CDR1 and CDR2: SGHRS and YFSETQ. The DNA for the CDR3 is TGCGCCAGCAGCCAGTTTCTAGCGGGAGAGGAGACCCAGTACTTC. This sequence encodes CASSQFLAGEETQYF.

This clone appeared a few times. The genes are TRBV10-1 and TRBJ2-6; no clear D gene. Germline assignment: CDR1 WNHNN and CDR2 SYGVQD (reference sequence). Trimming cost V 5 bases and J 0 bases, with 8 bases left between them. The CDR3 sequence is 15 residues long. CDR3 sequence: CASSRDSSGANVLTF. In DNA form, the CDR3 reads TGCGCCAGCAGTAGAGATAGCTCTGGGGCCAACGTCCTGACTTTC.

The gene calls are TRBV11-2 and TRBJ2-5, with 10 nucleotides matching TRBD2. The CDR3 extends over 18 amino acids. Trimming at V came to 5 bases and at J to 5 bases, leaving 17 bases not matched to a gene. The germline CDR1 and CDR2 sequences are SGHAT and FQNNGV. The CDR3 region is CASSLLNQGLSGRETQYF. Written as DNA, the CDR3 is TGTGCCAGCAGCCTATTGAACCAGGGACTTAGCGGGAGGGAGACCCAGTACTTC.

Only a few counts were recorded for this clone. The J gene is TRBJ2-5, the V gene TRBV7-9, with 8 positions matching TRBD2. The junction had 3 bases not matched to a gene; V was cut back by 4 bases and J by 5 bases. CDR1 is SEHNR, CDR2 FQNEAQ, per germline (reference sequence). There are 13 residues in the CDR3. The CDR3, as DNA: TGTGCCAGCAGCTCGGGAGGGTGGGAGACCCAGTACTTC. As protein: CASSSGGWETQYF.

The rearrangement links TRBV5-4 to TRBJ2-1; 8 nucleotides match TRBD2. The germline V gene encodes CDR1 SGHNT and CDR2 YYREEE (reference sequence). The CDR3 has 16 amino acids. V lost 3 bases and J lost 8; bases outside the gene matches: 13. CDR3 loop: CASSSGGGGQWDEQFF. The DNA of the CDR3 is TGTGCCAGCAGCTCGGGCGGCGGGGGGCAATGGGATGAGCAGTTCTTC.

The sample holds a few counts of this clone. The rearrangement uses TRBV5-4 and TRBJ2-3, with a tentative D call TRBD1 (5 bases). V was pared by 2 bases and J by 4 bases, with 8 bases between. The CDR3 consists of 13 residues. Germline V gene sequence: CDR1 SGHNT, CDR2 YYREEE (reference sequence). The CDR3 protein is CASSFQGADTQYF. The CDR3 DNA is TGTGCCAGCAGCTTTCAGGGTGCAGATACGCAGTATTTT.

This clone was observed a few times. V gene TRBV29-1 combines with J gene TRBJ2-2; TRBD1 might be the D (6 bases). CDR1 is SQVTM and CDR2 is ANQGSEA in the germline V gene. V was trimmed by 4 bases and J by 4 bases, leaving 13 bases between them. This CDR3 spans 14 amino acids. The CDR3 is CSVGTVLRTGELFF. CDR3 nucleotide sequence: TGCAGCGTTGGGACAGTTTTACGCACCGGGGAGCTGTTTTTT.

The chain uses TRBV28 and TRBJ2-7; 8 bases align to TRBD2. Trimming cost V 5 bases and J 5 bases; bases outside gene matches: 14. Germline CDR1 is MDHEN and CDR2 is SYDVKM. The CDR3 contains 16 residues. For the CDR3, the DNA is TGTGCCAGCAGTACCCTCCTTTGGCGGGAGGTCAACGAGCAGTACTTC. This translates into CASSTLLWREVNEQYF.

The CDR3, as DNA: TGTGCCAGCAGCTTGGTAGATAATCAGCCCCAGCATTTT. Protein sequence: CASSLVDNQPQHF. This chain joins TRBV7-2 and TRBJ1-5, with D uncertain. Trimming pared 3 bases from V and 4 bases from J, leaving 7 bases between. The CDR3 has 13 amino acids. Germline values: CDR1 SGHTA, CDR2 FQGNSA. Full variable domain (remainder filled in from reference TRBV7-2 and TRBJ1-5): GAGVSQSPSNKVTEKGKDVELRCDPISGHTALYWYRQSLGQGLEFLIYFQGNSAPDKSGLPSDRFSAERTGGSVSTLTIQRTQQEDSAVYLCASSLVDNQPQHFGDGTRLSIL.

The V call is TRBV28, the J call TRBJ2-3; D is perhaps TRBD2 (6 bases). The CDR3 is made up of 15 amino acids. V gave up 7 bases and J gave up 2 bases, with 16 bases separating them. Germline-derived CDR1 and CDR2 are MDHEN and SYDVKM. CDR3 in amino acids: CASTERGVVTDTQYF. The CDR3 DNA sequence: TGTGCCAGCACCGAACGCGGGGTAGTCACAGATACGCAGTATTTT. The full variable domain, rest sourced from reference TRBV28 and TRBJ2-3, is DVKVTQSSRYLVKRTGEKVFLECVQDMDHENMFWYRQDPGLGLRLIYFSYDVKMKEKGDIPEGYSVSREKKERFSLILESASTNQTSMYLCASTERGVVTDTQYFGPGTRLTVL.

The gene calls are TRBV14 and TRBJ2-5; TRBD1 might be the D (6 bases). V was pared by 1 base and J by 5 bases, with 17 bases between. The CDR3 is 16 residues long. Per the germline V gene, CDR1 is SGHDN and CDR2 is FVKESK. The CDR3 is CASSQGQVGRGETQYF. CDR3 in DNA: TGTGCCAGCAGCCAAGGGCAAGTTGGTAGGGGGGAGACCCAGTACTTC.

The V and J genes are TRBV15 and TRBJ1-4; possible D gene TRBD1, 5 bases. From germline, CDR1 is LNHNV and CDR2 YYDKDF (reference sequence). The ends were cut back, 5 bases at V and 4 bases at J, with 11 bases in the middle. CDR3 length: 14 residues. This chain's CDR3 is CATSPKQVNEKLFF. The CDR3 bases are TGTGCCACCAGCCCAAAACAGGTTAATGAAAAACTGTTTTTT. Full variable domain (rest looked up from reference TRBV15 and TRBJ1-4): DAMVIQNPRYQVTQFGKPVTLSCSQTLNHNVMYWYQQKSSQAPKLLFHYYDKDFNNEADTPDNFQSRRPNTSFCFLDIRSPGLGDTAMYLCATSPKQVNEKLFFGSGTQLSVL.

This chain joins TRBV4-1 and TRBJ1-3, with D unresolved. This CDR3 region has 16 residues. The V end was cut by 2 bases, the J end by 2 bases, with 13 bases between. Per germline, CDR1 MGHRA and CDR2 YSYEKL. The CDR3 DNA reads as TGCGCCAGCAGCCAACTCGGAGGCAACCCTGGAAACACCATATATTTT. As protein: CASSQLGGNPGNTIYF.

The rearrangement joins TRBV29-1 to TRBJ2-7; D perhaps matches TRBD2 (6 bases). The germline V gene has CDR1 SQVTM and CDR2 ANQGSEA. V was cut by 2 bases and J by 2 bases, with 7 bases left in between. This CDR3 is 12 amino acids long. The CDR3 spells CSVEWGAYEQYF. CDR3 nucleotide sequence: TGCAGCGTTGAATGGGGGGCCTACGAGCAGTACTTC.

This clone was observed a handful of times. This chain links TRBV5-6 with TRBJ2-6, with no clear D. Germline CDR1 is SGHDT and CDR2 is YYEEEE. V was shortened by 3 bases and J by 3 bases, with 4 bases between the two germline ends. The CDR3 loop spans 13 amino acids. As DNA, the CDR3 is TGTGCCAGCAGCTCGTTTGGGGCCAACGTCCTGACTTTC. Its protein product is CASSSFGANVLTF.

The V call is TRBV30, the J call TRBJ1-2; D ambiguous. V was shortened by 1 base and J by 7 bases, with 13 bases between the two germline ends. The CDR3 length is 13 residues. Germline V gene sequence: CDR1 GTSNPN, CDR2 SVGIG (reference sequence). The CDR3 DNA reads TGTGCCTGGAGTGCATCCACCTCTACTGGCTACACCTTC. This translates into CAWSASTSTGYTF.

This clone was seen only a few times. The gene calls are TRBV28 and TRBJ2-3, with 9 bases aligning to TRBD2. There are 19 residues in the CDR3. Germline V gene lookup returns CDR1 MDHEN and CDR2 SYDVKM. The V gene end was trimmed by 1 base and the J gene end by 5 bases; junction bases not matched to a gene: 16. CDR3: CASSLYGGVPGLALDTQYF. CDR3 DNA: TGTGCCAGCAGTTTATATGGCGGAGTACCGGGACTAGCTTTAGATACGCAGTATTTT.

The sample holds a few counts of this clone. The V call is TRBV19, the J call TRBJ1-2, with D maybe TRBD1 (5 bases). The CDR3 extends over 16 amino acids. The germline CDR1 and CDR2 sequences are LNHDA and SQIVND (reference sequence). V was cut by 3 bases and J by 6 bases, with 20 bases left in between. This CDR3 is CASSISGSTGIDGYTF. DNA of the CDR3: TGTGCCAGTAGTATCTCTGGCTCAACAGGAATCGATGGCTACACCTTC.

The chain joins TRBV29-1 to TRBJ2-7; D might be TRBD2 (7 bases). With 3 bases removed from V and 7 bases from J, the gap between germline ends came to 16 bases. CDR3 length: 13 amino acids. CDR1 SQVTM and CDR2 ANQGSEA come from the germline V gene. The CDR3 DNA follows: TGCAGCGTTGATACAGGGTTCGGGGGGGAGCAGTACTTC. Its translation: CSVDTGFGGEQYF.

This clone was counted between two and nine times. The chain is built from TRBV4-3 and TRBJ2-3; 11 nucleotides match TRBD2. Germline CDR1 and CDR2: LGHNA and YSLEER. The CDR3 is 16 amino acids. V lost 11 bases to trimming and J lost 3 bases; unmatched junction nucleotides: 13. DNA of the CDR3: TGCGCCCCCCGCGAACTAGCGGGAGAGATTACAGATACGCAGTATTTT. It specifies CAPRELAGEITDTQYF.

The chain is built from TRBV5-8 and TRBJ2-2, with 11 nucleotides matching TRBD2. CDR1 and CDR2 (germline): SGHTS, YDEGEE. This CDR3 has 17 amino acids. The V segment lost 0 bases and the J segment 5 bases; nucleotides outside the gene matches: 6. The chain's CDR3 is CASSLVTSGMITGELFF. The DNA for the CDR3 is TGTGCCAGCAGCTTGGTGACTAGCGGGATGATAACCGGGGAGCTGTTTTTT.

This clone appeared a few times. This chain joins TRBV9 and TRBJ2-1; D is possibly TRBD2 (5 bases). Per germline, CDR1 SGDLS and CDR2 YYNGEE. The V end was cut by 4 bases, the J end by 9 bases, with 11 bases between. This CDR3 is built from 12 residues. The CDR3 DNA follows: TGTGCCAGCAGCCCGACGGGGATTGAGCAGTTCTTC. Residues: CASSPTGIEQFF.

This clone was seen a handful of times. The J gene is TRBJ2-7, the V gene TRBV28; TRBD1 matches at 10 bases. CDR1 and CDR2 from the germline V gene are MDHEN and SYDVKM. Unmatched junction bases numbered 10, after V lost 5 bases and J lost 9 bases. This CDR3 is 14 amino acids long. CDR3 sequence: CASSQTGGVRGQYF. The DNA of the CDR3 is TGTGCCAGCAGTCAGACAGGGGGCGTTAGGGGGCAGTACTTC.

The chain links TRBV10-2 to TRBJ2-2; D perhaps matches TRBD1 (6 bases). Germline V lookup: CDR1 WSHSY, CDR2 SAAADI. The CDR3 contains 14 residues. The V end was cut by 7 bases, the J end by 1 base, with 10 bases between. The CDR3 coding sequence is TGCGCCAGCACATTACAGGGGAACACCGGGGAGCTGTTTTTT. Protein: CASTLQGNTGELFF.

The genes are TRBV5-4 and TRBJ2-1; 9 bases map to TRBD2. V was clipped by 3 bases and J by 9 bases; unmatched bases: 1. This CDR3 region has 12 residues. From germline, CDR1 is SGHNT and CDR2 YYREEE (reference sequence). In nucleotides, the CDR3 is TGTGCCAGCAGCTGGGGACTAGCTGAGCAGTTCTTC. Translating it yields CASSWGLAEQFF.

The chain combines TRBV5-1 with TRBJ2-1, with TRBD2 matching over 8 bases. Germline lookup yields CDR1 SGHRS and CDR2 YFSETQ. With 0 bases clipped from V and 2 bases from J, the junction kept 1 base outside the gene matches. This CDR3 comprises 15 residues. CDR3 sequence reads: CASSLGSGTYNEQFF. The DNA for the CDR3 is TGCGCCAGCAGCTTGGGTAGCGGGACCTACAATGAGCAGTTCTTC.

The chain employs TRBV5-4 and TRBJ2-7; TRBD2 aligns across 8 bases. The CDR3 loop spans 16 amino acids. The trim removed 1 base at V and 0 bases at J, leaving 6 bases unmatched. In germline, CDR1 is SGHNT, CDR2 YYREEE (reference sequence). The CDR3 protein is CASSLSLAGFSYEQYF. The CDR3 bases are TGTGCCAGCAGCTTGTCTCTAGCGGGTTTCTCCTACGAGCAGTACTTC.